This TCR beta chain derives from a study of T cell changes during pregnancy in multiple sclerosis. Assay used: immunoSEQ multiplex PCR; TCRdb lists only in-frame clones, some missing. The sample has over 35,000 clones; more than 90% are singletons. Germline V CDR1 and CDR2: MGHRA, YSYEKL. The CDR3 contains 16 residues. Between the trimmed V and J ends, which lost 0 bases and 0 bases, there was a span of 11 bases. The V and J genes are TRBV4-1 and TRBJ1-2, with D tentatively TRBD1 (6 bases). The sequence was collected from a female donor with multiple sclerosis, enrolled in a pregnancy study. Sequencing used CD8+ T cells from peripheral blood mononuclear cells, obtained in the first trimester of pregnancy. DNA of the CDR3: TGCGCCAGCAGCCAAGATCTAACAGGGTCTAACTATGGCTACACCTTC. Encoded protein: CASSQDLTGSNYGYTF.